This TCR beta chain comes out of a study of T cell responses to AZD1222 COVID-19 vaccine. Points from the study as a whole: In a largely white British group with more females than males, clonal diversity was possibly underestimated. Recipients of AZD1222 seropositive at baseline numbered only 5 or 6. CD4 TCRs associated with vaccination spanned spike, dominating at 160-218 and 743-854. Repertoire collection took place solely once the T cell response had peaked.

This clone was observed a single time. No antigen is known for it. Assay used: immunoSEQ multiplex PCR; TCRdb lists only in-frame clones, some missing. The sample yields around 100,000 clones, more than 75% seen once. The CDR3 is 14 residues long. Germline values: CDR1 MNHEY, CDR2 SMNVEV (reference sequence). V shed 5 bases, J shed 7 bases, and the junction held 10 bases outside the gene matches. This material consisted of peripheral blood, taken 28 days after the second dose of the MenACWY control vaccine. The rearrangement links TRBV27 to TRBJ2-7, with TRBD1 identical over 8 bases. The receptor was derived from an adult who received the MenACWY meningococcal vaccine as a control. Written as DNA, the CDR3 is TGTGCCAGCAGTCCCGGACAGGGCCAAAGGGAGCAGTACTTC. Amino acids: CASSPGQGQREQYF.